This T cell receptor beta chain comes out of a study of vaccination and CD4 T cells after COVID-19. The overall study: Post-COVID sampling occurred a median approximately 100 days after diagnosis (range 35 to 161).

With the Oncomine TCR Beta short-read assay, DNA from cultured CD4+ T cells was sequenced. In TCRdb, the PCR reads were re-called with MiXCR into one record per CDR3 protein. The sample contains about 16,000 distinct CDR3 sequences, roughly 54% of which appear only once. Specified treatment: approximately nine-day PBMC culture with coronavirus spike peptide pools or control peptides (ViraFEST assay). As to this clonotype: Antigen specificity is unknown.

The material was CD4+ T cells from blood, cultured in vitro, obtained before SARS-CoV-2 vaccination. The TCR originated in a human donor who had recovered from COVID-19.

In nucleotides, the CDR3 is TGTGCCTCCAAAGAGTTGGGAGGAGCCGTTGGCGCGAGCTCCTATAATTCACCCCTCCACTTT. Amino acids: CASKELGGAVGASSYNSPLHF. V is TRBV2 and J is TRBJ1-6; no clear D gene. The CDR3 is 21 amino acids. V was cut by 11 bases and J by 0 bases, with 32 bases left in between. CDR1 SNHLY and CDR2 FYNNEI come from the germline V gene.